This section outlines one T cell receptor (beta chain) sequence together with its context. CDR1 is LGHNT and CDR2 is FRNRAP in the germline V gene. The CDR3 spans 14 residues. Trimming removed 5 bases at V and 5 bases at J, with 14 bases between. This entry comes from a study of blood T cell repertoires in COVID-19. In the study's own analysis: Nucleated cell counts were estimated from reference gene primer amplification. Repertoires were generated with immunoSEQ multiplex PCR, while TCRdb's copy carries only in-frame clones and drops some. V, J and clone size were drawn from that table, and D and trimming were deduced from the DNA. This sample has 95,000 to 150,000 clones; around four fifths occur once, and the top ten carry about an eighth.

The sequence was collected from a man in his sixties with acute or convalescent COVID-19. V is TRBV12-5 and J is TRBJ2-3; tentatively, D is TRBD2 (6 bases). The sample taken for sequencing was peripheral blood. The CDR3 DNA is TGTGCTAGTGGTCCCCCGGGCGGGGAAGATACGCAGTATTTT. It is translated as CASGPPGGEDTQYF.